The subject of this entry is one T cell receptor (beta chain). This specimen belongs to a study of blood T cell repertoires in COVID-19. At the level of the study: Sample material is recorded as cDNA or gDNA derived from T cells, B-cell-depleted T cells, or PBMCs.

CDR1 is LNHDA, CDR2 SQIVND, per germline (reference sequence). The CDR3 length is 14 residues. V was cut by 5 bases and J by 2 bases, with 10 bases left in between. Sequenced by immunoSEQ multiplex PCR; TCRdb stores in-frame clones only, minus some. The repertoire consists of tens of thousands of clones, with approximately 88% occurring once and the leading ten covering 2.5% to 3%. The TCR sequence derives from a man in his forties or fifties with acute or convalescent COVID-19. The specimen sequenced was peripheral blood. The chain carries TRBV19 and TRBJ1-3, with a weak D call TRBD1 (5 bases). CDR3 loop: CASSLAGPGNTIYF. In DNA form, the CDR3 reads TGTGCCAGTAGTCTCGCAGGGCCTGGAAACACCATATATTTT.